The 5 T cell receptor beta chains reported below all come from one sample, sequenced in a study of cytomegalovirus exposure and HLA in healthy donors. Vbeta (60) and Jbeta (13) primers were used in the PCR. Assay used: immunoSEQ multiplex PCR; TCRdb lists only in-frame clones, some missing. Found here are roughly 150,000 clones, roughly 80% of them singletons; the top ten hold approximately 10%. The specimen was PBMCs. Every receptor here comes from a man aged 18 to 35 in good health and CMV-seropositive.

The chain carries TRBV27 and TRBJ1-2, with 7 bases aligning to TRBD1. This CDR3 region has 14 residues. The J segment lost 7 bases and the V segment lost 5 bases, leaving 10 bases of the junction unmatched. Germline V gene data show CDR1 as MNHEY and CDR2 as SMNVEV (reference sequence). The CDR3 spells CASSPVTGKGGYTF. The DNA for the CDR3 is TGTGCCAGCAGTCCCGTGACAGGGAAGGGTGGCTACACCTTC.

V usage is TRBV7-9 and J usage is TRBJ1-5; a weak D match, TRBD1 (6 bases). Trimming stripped 5 bases from V and 0 bases from J, with 8 bases between. From germline, CDR1 is SEHNR and CDR2 FQNEAQ (reference sequence). The CDR3 is 14 residues long. CDR3 sequence (DNA): TGTGCCAGCAGCCTCAGGGGTAGCAATCAGCCCCAGCATTTT. Protein product: CASSLRGSNQPQHF.

The chain uses TRBV9 and TRBJ2-1; 9 bases agree with TRBD2. Germline assignment: CDR1 SGDLS and CDR2 YYNGEE. Trimming took 4 bases from V and 4 from J; bases not matched to a gene: 9. The CDR3 runs to 16 residues. DNA for the CDR3: TGTGCCAGCAGCCCGCTCGGGACTAGCAGATACAATGAGCAGTTCTTC. It specifies CASSPLGTSRYNEQFF.

The J gene is TRBJ2-1, the V gene TRBV9; the match to TRBD2 covers 7 bases. This CDR3 region has 17 residues. Germline assignment: CDR1 SGDLS and CDR2 YYNGEE. Trimming at V came to 0 bases and at J to 1 base, leaving 7 bases not matched to a gene. CDR3 region: CASSVALGGGSYNEQFF. The CDR3 nucleotides are TGTGCCAGCAGCGTAGCTCTCGGGGGAGGGTCCTACAATGAGCAGTTCTTC.

This clone was counted only a few times. The V and J genes are TRBV6-1 and TRBJ2-2, with TRBD1 matching 9 bases. The V segment lost 6 bases and the J segment 8 bases; nucleotides outside the gene matches: 7. The length of the CDR3 is 14 residues. Germline values: CDR1 MNHNS, CDR2 SASEGT. In DNA form, the CDR3 reads TGTGCCAGCAGGTTGGGACAGGGACAAGGGGAGCTGTTTTTT. Its translation is CASRLGQGQGELFF.